These 2 T cell receptor beta chains were sequenced from one sample in a study of OX40 agonist ivuxolimab in advanced cancers. Only in-frame clones appear in the TCRdb table, and some are missing; sequencing was by immunoSEQ multiplex PCR. The sample has about 18,000 clones, about 83% seen once; the top ten hold roughly an eighth. The sequencing here drew on CD4+ or CD8+ T cells sorted from blood, taken in a trial of the OX40 agonist ivuxolimab. The receptor source for this set is an adult with an advanced solid tumor such as melanoma, head and neck, liver or kidney cancer.

This chain links TRBV5-1 with TRBJ2-2; perhaps TRBD2 as D (6 bases). Trimming left V 3 bases short and J 4 bases short, with 10 bases between. Germline V gene lookup returns CDR1 SGHRS and CDR2 YFSETQ. The CDR3 contains 14 residues. CDR3 DNA sequence: TGCGCCAGCAGCTCGGAGGGGTTCACCGGGGAGCTGTTTTTT. Amino acid sequence: CASSSEGFTGELFF.

There are a few counts of this clone. The V call is TRBV9, the J call TRBJ1-1; no clear D. The CDR3 consists of 13 residues. The germline V gene encodes CDR1 SGDLS and CDR2 YYNGEE. V lost 3 bases to trimming and J lost 3 bases, with 9 bases between them. The CDR3 DNA reads TGTGCCAGCAGCGCCCGACAATACACTGAAGCTTTCTTT. Amino acids: CASSARQYTEAFF.